Listed here are 17 T cell receptor beta chains from one sample, sequenced in a study of blood T cell repertoires in COVID-19. The repertoire was sequenced with immunoSEQ multiplex PCR; TCRdb's copy has only in-frame clones and lacks some. Of some 240,000 clones listed, around 81% are singletons. Material: peripheral blood. These receptors were taken from a woman in her 70s with acute or convalescent COVID-19.

The gene calls are TRBV15 and TRBJ1-2; D not resolved. V lost 5 bases, J lost 8 bases, and 21 bases lay in between. The CDR3 spans 15 residues. CDR1 LNHNV and CDR2 YYDKDF come from the germline V gene (reference sequence). The DNA for the CDR3 is TGTGCCACCAGCGCCAATCGGGGAGGGATCTACGGCTACACCTTC. Encoded protein: CATSANRGGIYGYTF.

V is TRBV7-9 and J is TRBJ2-7; D might be TRBD2 (6 bases). Germline CDR1 and CDR2: SEHNR and FQNEAQ (reference sequence). V lost 1 base and J 2 bases, leaving 15 bases between the germline ends. This CDR3 has 16 residues. This chain's CDR3 is CASSLVTGVGAYEQYF. Written as DNA, the CDR3 is TGTGCCAGCAGCTTAGTTACGGGGGTTGGGGCCTACGAGCAGTACTTC.

J is TRBJ2-6 and V is TRBV6-2 or TRBV6-3; weak D call: TRBD2 (6 bases). Trimming stripped 4 bases from V and 3 bases from J, with 7 bases between. The CDR3 extends over 14 amino acids. The germline V gene has CDR1 MNHEY and CDR2 SVGEGT. CDR3 nucleotides: TGTGCCAGCAGTTCGGGGGATGGGGCCAACGTCCTGACTTTC. Translation gives CASSSGDGANVLTF.

Points on this clone: An end of the junction differs from the germline gene, which may be a read error. The chain has TRBV9 and TRBJ1-1, with no clear D. CDR1 is SGDLS and CDR2 is YYNGEE in the germline V gene. The CDR3 is 13 amino acids. CDR3 sequence (DNA): TGTGCCAGCAGCGCCTCTCCGGGATCTGAGGCTTTCTTT. As protein: CASSASPGSEAFF.

V gene TRBV10-1 combines with J gene TRBJ2-1, with TRBD2 matching over 7 bases. CDR3 size: 14 residues. Germline-derived CDR1 and CDR2 are WNHNN and SYGVQD (reference sequence). V lost 4 bases to trimming and J lost 5 bases; unmatched junction nucleotides: 5. The CDR3 sequence: CASSAGGRDNEQFF. CDR3 DNA: TGCGCCAGCAGTGCGGGGGGTAGGGACAATGAGCAGTTCTTC.

In the case of this clone: The same CDR3 also results from other DNA sequences found in this sample. This chain links TRBV12-3 or TRBV12-4 with TRBJ2-6; D uncertain. This CDR3 has 13 amino acids. The ends were cut back, 5 bases at V and 4 bases at J, with 6 bases in the middle. The DNA of the CDR3 is TGTGCCAGCAGTCCGTCCGGGGCCAACGTCCTGACTTTC. Its translation: CASSPSGANVLTF.

The chain joins TRBV27 to TRBJ1-2, with 9 bases matching TRBD1. Germline V gene data show CDR1 as MNHEY and CDR2 as SMNVEV (reference sequence). Trimming at V came to 6 bases and at J to 2 bases, leaving 7 bases not matched to a gene. This CDR3 has 15 amino acids. CDR3 loop: CASRPQGAINYGYTF. Written as DNA, the CDR3 is TGTGCCAGCAGGCCACAGGGGGCGATCAACTATGGCTACACCTTC.

The rearrangement joins TRBV25-1 to TRBJ1-1; D gene ambiguous. V was clipped by 3 bases and J by 0 bases, with 5 bases between them. CDR3 length: 13 amino acids. CDR1 is MGHDK and CDR2 is SYGVNS in the germline V gene. In nucleotides, the CDR3 is TGTGCCAGCAGTGAGCAGTTGAACACTGAAGCTTTCTTT. Its translation: CASSEQLNTEAFF. The full variable domain, rest sourced from reference TRBV25-1 and TRBJ1-1, is EADIYQTPRYLVIGTGKKITLECSQTMGHDKMYWYQQDPGMELHLIHYSYGVNSTEKGDLSSESTVSRIRTEHFPLTLESARPSHTSQYLCASSEQLNTEAFFGQGTRLTVV.

This sequence joins TRBV6-2 or TRBV6-3 and TRBJ2-2; 8 nucleotides align to TRBD1. The CDR3 sequence is 14 residues long. Per germline, CDR1 MNHEY and CDR2 SVGEGT. V was clipped by 5 bases and J by 4 bases; unmatched bases: 3. DNA for the CDR3: TGTGCCAGCAGTCGGACAGGGTCCACCGGGGAGCTGTTTTTT. It encodes CASSRTGSTGELFF.

The genes are TRBV5-5 and TRBJ1-1, with unresolved D. CDR1 is SGHKS and CDR2 is YYEKEE in the germline V gene (reference sequence). Trimming stripped 4 bases from V and 9 bases from J, with 16 bases between. The CDR3 runs to 13 residues. The CDR3 nucleotides are TGTGCCAGCAGCCCGAGAATCGATCTGAAAGCTTTCTTT. This translates into CASSPRIDLKAFF.

This chain's CDR3 is CASSRLTGGTDTQYF. The CDR3 DNA is TGTGCCAGCAGCCGACTGACTGGTGGCACAGATACGCAGTATTTT. The chain employs TRBV6-2 or TRBV6-3 and TRBJ2-3; D is uncertain. Per germline, CDR1 MNHEY and CDR2 SVGEGT. Trimming stripped 6 bases from V and 1 base from J, with 14 bases between. The CDR3 is 15 amino acids.

The chain uses TRBV24-1 and TRBJ2-3; D possibly corresponds to TRBD2 (6 bases). There are 14 residues in the CDR3. Germline V gene data show CDR1 as KGHDR and CDR2 as SFDVKD. The V end was cut by 4 bases, the J end by 8 bases, with 15 bases between. The CDR3 bases are TGTGCCACCAGTGACCCCCTGACCGGGGGTACGCAGTATTTT. Translation gives CATSDPLTGGTQYF.

The sample holds a few counts of this clone. The rearrangement joins TRBV19 to TRBJ2-7, with a possible D match to TRBD2 (6 bases). CDR3 length: 15 residues. Trimming stripped 3 bases from V and 7 bases from J, with 19 bases between. Per germline, CDR1 LNHDA and CDR2 SQIVND (reference sequence). CDR3 nucleotides: TGTGCCAGTAGTATCCGGAGGGGATATACTGAGGAGCAGTACTTC. Protein product: CASSIRRGYTEEQYF.

This clone showed up just a few times. The chain combines TRBV2 with TRBJ1-2; 9 bases are a match to TRBD1. V was pared by 8 bases and J by 5 bases, with 6 bases of the junction left unmatched. CDR1 and CDR2 from the germline V gene are SNHLY and FYNNEI. The CDR3 length is 13 residues. CDR3 residues: CASLRGQGYGYTF. The CDR3, as DNA: TGTGCCAGCCTCCGCGGACAGGGGTATGGCTACACCTTC.

The sample holds a few counts of this clone. Within the sample, other DNA sequences also encode this same CDR3. The chain carries TRBV3-1 (or the pseudogene TRBV3-2) and TRBJ1-2, with D tentatively TRBD1 (6 bases). Trimming shortened V by 0 bases and J by 4 bases, and 9 bases separated the two germline ends. This CDR3 is built from 14 residues. Germline CDR1 and CDR2: LGHDT and YNNKEL (reference sequence). The CDR3 DNA is TGTGCCAGCAGCCAAGAACGGACAGCCTATGGCTACACCTTC. Translating gives CASSQERTAYGYTF.

The rearrangement uses TRBV24-1 and TRBJ1-5, with D possibly TRBD1 on 5 matching bases. From germline, CDR1 is KGHDR and CDR2 SFDVKD. V shed 2 bases and J shed 7 bases, with 14 bases lying between them. The CDR3 consists of 15 residues. The CDR3 DNA sequence: TGTGCCACCAGTGATTCGGGCAGGGATGGACAGCCCCAGCATTTT. Protein product: CATSDSGRDGQPQHF.

This sequence joins TRBV3-1 (or the pseudogene TRBV3-2) and TRBJ1-4, with 7 bases fitting TRBD1. Germline assignment: CDR1 LGHDT and CDR2 YNNKEL (reference sequence). The CDR3 totals 15 residues. The trim removed 1 base at V and 7 bases at J, leaving 6 bases unmatched. The CDR3 loop reads CASSQGRDSGEKLFF. The CDR3 coding sequence is TGTGCCAGCAGCCAAGGTCGGGACAGTGGTGAAAAACTGTTTTTT.